The 2 T cell receptor beta chains presented below share a single source sample, sequenced in a study of OX40 agonist ivuxolimab in advanced cancers. Assay used: immunoSEQ multiplex PCR; TCRdb lists only in-frame clones, some missing. The sample has fewer than 40,000 clones, around 83% seen once. Sample: CD4+ or CD8+ T cells sorted from blood, taken in a trial of the OX40 agonist ivuxolimab. These receptors all stem from an adult with an advanced solid tumor such as melanoma, head and neck, liver or kidney cancer.

The chain combines TRBV4-2 with TRBJ2-5, with D perhaps TRBD1 (6 bases). The DNA end is more similar to TRBJ2-7, so the J call may be wrong. Per the germline V gene, CDR1 is LGHNA and CDR2 is YNFKEQ. The CDR3 is made up of 15 amino acids. The CDR3 region is CASSQRQDTTYEQYF. Written as DNA, the CDR3 is TGTGCCAGCAGCCAAAGACAGGACACTACCTACGAGCAGTACTTC.

CDR3 DNA sequence: TGTGCCAGCAGCCGCAACCGGGGAATGGGGGAGACCCAGTACTTC. Its protein product is CASSRNRGMGETQYF. The rearrangement uses TRBV7-7 and TRBJ2-5, with TRBD2 as a possible D gene (5 bases). Trimming removed 5 bases from V and 5 bases from J, with 18 bases in between. CDR1 is SSHAT, CDR2 FNYEAQ, per germline (reference sequence). This CDR3 spans 15 amino acids.